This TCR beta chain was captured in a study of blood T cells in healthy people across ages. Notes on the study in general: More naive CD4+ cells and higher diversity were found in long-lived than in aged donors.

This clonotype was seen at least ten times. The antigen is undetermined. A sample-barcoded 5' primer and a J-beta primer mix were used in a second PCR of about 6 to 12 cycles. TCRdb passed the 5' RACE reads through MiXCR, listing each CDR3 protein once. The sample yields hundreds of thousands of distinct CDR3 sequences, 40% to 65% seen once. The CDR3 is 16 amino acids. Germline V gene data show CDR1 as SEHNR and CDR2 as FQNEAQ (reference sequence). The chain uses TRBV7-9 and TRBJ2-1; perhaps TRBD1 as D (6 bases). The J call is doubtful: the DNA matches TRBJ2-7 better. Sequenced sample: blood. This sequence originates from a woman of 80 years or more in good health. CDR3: CASSLKGVSSYNEQYF. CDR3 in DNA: TGTGCCAGCAGCTTGAAGGGGGTGAGCTCCTACAATGAGCAGTACTTC.